The 27 T cell receptor beta chains given below trace back to one sample, sequenced in a study of blood T cell repertoires in COVID-19. The table came from immunoSEQ multiplex PCR; TCRdb's copy has only in-frame clones and leaves some out. This table holds about 120,000 clones, approximately 91% found once. Material: peripheral blood. These receptors all come from a woman in her sixties or seventies who had recovered from COVID-19.

The genes are TRBV28 and TRBJ2-2; 9 bases match TRBD2. Trimming at V came to 5 bases and at J to 6 bases, leaving 1 base not matched to a gene. The CDR3 loop spans 13 amino acids. Germline assignment: CDR1 MDHEN and CDR2 SYDVKM. The CDR3: CASSGGRAGELFF. The CDR3 bases are TGTGCCAGCAGTGGCGGGAGGGCCGGGGAGCTGTTTTTT. Variable domain in full (rest from reference TRBV28 and TRBJ2-2): DVKVTQSSRYLVKRTGEKVFLECVQDMDHENMFWYRQDPGLGLRLIYFSYDVKMKEKGDIPEGYSVSREKKERFSLILESASTNQTSMYLCASSGGRAGELFFGEGSRLTVL.

The CDR3 DNA follows: TGTGCCAGCAGCTTAAGGCAGAAAGAGACCCAGTACTTC. Translation gives CASSLRQKETQYF. V is TRBV7-3 and J is TRBJ2-5, with D unclear. CDR3 size: 13 residues. V was shortened by 1 base and J by 3 bases, with 6 bases between the two germline ends. CDR1 SGHTA and CDR2 FQGTGA come from the germline V gene.

This CDR3 reads CASSPTGGANYGYTF. DNA of the CDR3: TGTGCCAGCAGCCCTACGGGAGGGGCGAACTATGGCTACACCTTC. The V and J genes are TRBV11-2 and TRBJ1-2; a possible D gene is TRBD1 (5 bases). CDR3 size: 15 residues. V lost 5 bases to trimming and J lost 2 bases, with 15 bases between them. The germline CDR1 and CDR2 sequences are SGHAT and FQNNGV.

CDR3 in DNA: TGTGCCAGCAGTGAGTCCCGACAGGGGACGGCTTTCTTT. This encodes CASSESRQGTAFF. The chain combines TRBV6-1 with TRBJ1-1, with TRBD1 matching 8 bases. Losses at the gene ends were 3 bases for V and 11 bases for J; bases not matched to a gene: 8. The CDR3 consists of 13 residues. From germline, CDR1 is MNHNS and CDR2 SASEGT.

The chain uses TRBV18 and TRBJ2-7; TRBD2 might be the D (6 bases). CDR1 and CDR2 from the germline V gene are KGHSH and LQKENI. The ends were cut back, 3 bases at V and 6 bases at J, with 21 bases in the middle. The CDR3 is made up of 16 amino acids. CDR3 sequence: CASSPLAYGKLVEQYF. CDR3 DNA: TGTGCCAGCTCACCCCTAGCGTACGGGAAGTTGGTCGAGCAGTACTTC.

This rearrangement joins TRBV11-3 to TRBJ2-1; D uncertain. Trimming stripped 2 bases from V and 6 bases from J, with 8 bases between. CDR3 length: 13 residues. The germline CDR1 and CDR2 sequences are SGHNT and YENEEA. CDR3: CASSLSGFNEQFF. The CDR3 DNA reads as TGTGCCAGCAGCTTATCCGGGTTCAATGAGCAGTTCTTC.

V and J are TRBV5-4 and TRBJ2-7; 8 bases agree with TRBD2. The germline V gene encodes CDR1 SGHNT and CDR2 YYREEE (reference sequence). The trim removed 3 bases at V and 7 bases at J, leaving 6 bases unmatched. This CDR3 is 13 amino acids long. DNA of the CDR3: TGTGCCAGCAGCTCGGTAGCGGGGCGAGAGCAGTACTTC. Translation: CASSSVAGREQYF.

J is TRBJ1-1 and V is TRBV6-5; D is ambiguous. This CDR3 spans 13 amino acids. The V gene lost 2 bases and the J gene lost 5 bases, with 9 bases spanning the gap. Looked up from germline, CDR1 is MNHEY and CDR2 is SVGAGI. The CDR3 DNA reads as TGTGCCAGCAGTTACAGCCGGTTGACTGAAGCTTTCTTT. This gives the protein CASSYSRLTEAFF.

The chain recombines TRBV4-3 with TRBJ2-7; 9 bases match TRBD1. Germline CDR1 and CDR2: LGHNA and YSLEER. Trimming took 3 bases from V and 5 from J; bases not matched to a gene: 8. This CDR3 has 15 residues. CDR3 sequence: CASSHGLGTGNEQYF. The CDR3 DNA follows: TGCGCCAGCAGCCACGGGCTCGGGACAGGGAACGAGCAGTACTTC.

The V gene is TRBV24-1, the J gene TRBJ2-5; TRBD1 might be the D (7 bases). The germline V gene encodes CDR1 KGHDR and CDR2 SFDVKD. V was pared by 5 bases and J by 4 bases, with 19 bases between. This CDR3 spans 16 amino acids. CDR3 in DNA: TGTGCCACCAGTGGAAAGGAGGGGGCTTTTCGAGAGACCCAGTACTTC. The encoded protein is CATSGKEGAFRETQYF.

The chain carries TRBV6-2 or TRBV6-3 and TRBJ2-7, with 7 bases aligning to TRBD2. V trimming: 5 bases; J trimming: 7 bases; junction bases outside the gene matches: 8. This CDR3 comprises 13 residues. Germline assignment: CDR1 MNHEY and CDR2 SVGEGT. The CDR3 nucleotides read TGTGCCAGCAGTGACCGGACTAGGGGAGAGCAGTACTTC. Translated: CASSDRTRGEQYF.

This chain links TRBV19 with TRBJ2-7; tentative D call: TRBD1 (6 bases). This CDR3 spans 14 amino acids. The germline V gene encodes CDR1 LNHDA and CDR2 SQIVND (reference sequence). Trimming shortened V by 4 bases and J by 7 bases, and 17 bases separated the two germline ends. The CDR3 reads CASSTGQGKIEQYF. In DNA, the CDR3 is TGTGCCAGTAGTACGGGGCAGGGGAAGATTGAGCAGTACTTC.

This rearrangement joins TRBV18 to TRBJ2-1; D is possibly TRBD1 (5 bases). V lost 3 bases to trimming and J lost 2 bases, with 14 bases between them. The CDR3 loop spans 16 amino acids. Germline-derived CDR1 and CDR2 are KGHSH and LQKENI. This chain's CDR3 is CASSPNLDSPYNEQFF. The CDR3 DNA sequence: TGTGCCAGCTCACCCAACCTAGACAGCCCCTACAATGAGCAGTTCTTC.

A few counts support this clone. The rearrangement uses TRBV2 and TRBJ2-3, with D maybe TRBD2 (5 bases). This CDR3 comprises 14 residues. CDR1 and CDR2 (germline): SNHLY, FYNNEI. V was cut by 6 bases and J by 7 bases, with 17 bases left in between. The CDR3 is CASRLLVSANTQYF. CDR3 DNA: TGTGCCAGCAGGCTACTAGTCAGTGCCAATACGCAGTATTTT.

This clone appeared once. The chain couples TRBV7-3 to TRBJ2-3, with TRBD1 matching over 7 bases. CDR3 length: 15 residues. Germline V CDR1 and CDR2: SGHTA, FQGTGA. After removal of 4 bases from V and 3 bases from J, the junction contained 7 bases not matched to a gene. In DNA, the CDR3 is TGTGCCAGCAGCTCAAGGGGACAGCATACAGATACGCAGTATTTT. Translated, it gives CASSSRGQHTDTQYF. The variable domain in full, completed from reference TRBV7-3 and TRBJ2-3, reads GAGVSQTPSNKVTEKGKYVELRCDPISGHTALYWYRQSLGQGPEFLIYFQGTGAADDSGLPNDRFFAVRPEGSVSTLKIQRTERGDSAVYLCASSSRGQHTDTQYFGPGTRLTVL.

This chain connects TRBV7-2 to TRBJ2-3; 7 nucleotides match TRBD2. Germline V lookup: CDR1 SGHTA, CDR2 FQGNSA. V was pared by 3 bases and J by 6 bases, with 6 bases of the junction left unmatched. The CDR3 runs 14 residues. CDR3: CASSLTSRSDTQYF. The CDR3 nucleotides are TGTGCCAGCAGCTTGACTAGCCGGTCGGATACGCAGTATTTT.

V and J are TRBV9 and TRBJ1-4, with D possibly being TRBD1 (6 bases). Germline CDR1 reads SGDLS; CDR2 reads YYNGEE. V was trimmed by 3 bases and J by 3 bases, leaving 15 bases between them. The CDR3 is 16 residues long. CDR3 sequence reads: CASSGDIGRPNEKLFF. CDR3 DNA sequence: TGTGCCAGCAGCGGGGACATCGGACGACCTAATGAAAAACTGTTTTTT.

This chain uses TRBV24-1 with TRBJ2-3, with TRBD1 matching 7 bases. This CDR3 has 17 residues. V shed 6 bases, J shed 6 bases, and the junction held 17 bases outside the gene matches. Germline CDR1 and CDR2: KGHDR and SFDVKD. CDR3 nucleotide sequence: TGTGCCACCAGTCTTGCCGGCCAGGGGGTTCTCTCTGATACGCAGTATTTT. Amino acid sequence: CATSLAGQGVLSDTQYF.

The chain carries TRBV19 and TRBJ2-2; 7 bases line up with TRBD1. The CDR3 extends over 14 amino acids. Trimming cost V 7 bases and J 6 bases; bases outside gene matches: 8. Per germline, CDR1 LNHDA and CDR2 SQIVND (reference sequence). The CDR3 here is CASTLDRVAGELFF. The DNA for the CDR3 is TGTGCCAGTACCCTAGACAGGGTAGCCGGGGAGCTGTTTTTT.

The chain is built from TRBV7-2 and TRBJ2-7; D possibly corresponds to TRBD2 (6 bases). V lost 3 bases and J 0 bases, leaving 9 bases between the germline ends. CDR3 size: 14 residues. Per the germline V gene, CDR1 is SGHTA and CDR2 is FQGNSA. The DNA of the CDR3 is TGTGCCAGCAGCTTTGTCGGGAGCTCCTACGAGCAGTACTTC. This encodes CASSFVGSSYEQYF. The full variable domain, its missing parts supplied by reference TRBV7-2 and TRBJ2-7, is GAGVSQSPSNKVTEKGKDVELRCDPISGHTALYWYRQSLGQGLEFLIYFQGNSAPDKSGLPSDRFSAERTGGSVSTLTIQRTQQEDSAVYLCASSFVGSSYEQYFGPGTRLTVT.

CDR3 protein: CASSYSIGGTDTQYF. DNA of the CDR3: TGTGCCAGCAGTTACTCGATTGGGGGGACAGATACGCAGTATTTT. The J gene is TRBJ2-3, the V gene TRBV6-2 or TRBV6-3; D possibly corresponds to TRBD2 (6 bases). The CDR3 loop spans 15 amino acids. Germline V gene sequence: CDR1 MNHEY, CDR2 SVGEGT. The germline V and J ends were trimmed by 0 bases and 3 bases, with 10 bases remaining between them.

The chain uses TRBV12-3 or TRBV12-4 and TRBJ2-3; D perhaps matches TRBD2 (5 bases). Trimming left V 7 bases short and J 8 bases short, with 13 bases between. The CDR3 contains 12 residues. The CDR3 nucleotides are TGTGCCAGCACTCTAAGCCGGGGTACGCAGTATTTT. Amino acid sequence: CASTLSRGTQYF.

The chain carries TRBV9 and TRBJ2-3; TRBD2 aligns across 7 bases. The CDR3 spans 14 residues. The J segment lost 4 bases and the V segment lost 7 bases, leaving 9 bases of the junction unmatched. Germline V lookup: CDR1 SGDLS, CDR2 YYNGEE. The CDR3 DNA sequence: TGTGCCAGCGGTGGGGGGACTATAGCAGATACGCAGTATTTT. Protein sequence: CASGGGTIADTQYF.

This clone was observed a single time. The chain employs TRBV6-6 and TRBJ2-7, with TRBD1 identical over 7 bases. The CDR3 is made up of 13 amino acids. The V segment lost 2 bases and the J segment 2 bases; nucleotides outside the gene matches: 0. The germline V gene has CDR1 MNHNY and CDR2 SVGAGI (reference sequence). For the CDR3, the DNA is TGTGCCAGCAGTTACGACAGGGCCTACGAGCAGTACTTC. This translates into CASSYDRAYEQYF.

The chain is built from TRBV7-9 and TRBJ2-5; 8 nucleotides line up with TRBD1. Germline assignment: CDR1 SEHNR and CDR2 FQNEAQ (reference sequence). This CDR3 region has 16 residues. The trim removed 1 base at V and 1 base at J, leaving 5 bases unmatched. This chain's CDR3 is CASSLGTGPFQETQYF. The DNA of the CDR3 is TGTGCCAGCAGCTTAGGGACAGGGCCGTTCCAAGAGACCCAGTACTTC.

The genes are TRBV4-3 and TRBJ2-6; D is unclear. The CDR3 is 14 amino acids. Germline V gene sequence: CDR1 LGHNA, CDR2 YSLEER. V was clipped by 1 base and J by 5 bases, with 6 bases between them. This CDR3 reads CASSQAGWANVLTF. CDR3 DNA sequence: TGCGCCAGCAGCCAAGCTGGCTGGGCCAACGTCCTGACTTTC.

V is TRBV9 and J is TRBJ2-2; 7 positions agree with TRBD2. Germline V lookup: CDR1 SGDLS, CDR2 YYNGEE. V lost 0 bases to trimming and J lost 5 bases; unmatched junction nucleotides: 7. The CDR3 covers 16 residues. The CDR3 region is CASSVAQGLETGELFF. The CDR3 nucleotides are TGTGCCAGCAGCGTAGCTCAAGGACTAGAAACCGGGGAGCTGTTTTTT.